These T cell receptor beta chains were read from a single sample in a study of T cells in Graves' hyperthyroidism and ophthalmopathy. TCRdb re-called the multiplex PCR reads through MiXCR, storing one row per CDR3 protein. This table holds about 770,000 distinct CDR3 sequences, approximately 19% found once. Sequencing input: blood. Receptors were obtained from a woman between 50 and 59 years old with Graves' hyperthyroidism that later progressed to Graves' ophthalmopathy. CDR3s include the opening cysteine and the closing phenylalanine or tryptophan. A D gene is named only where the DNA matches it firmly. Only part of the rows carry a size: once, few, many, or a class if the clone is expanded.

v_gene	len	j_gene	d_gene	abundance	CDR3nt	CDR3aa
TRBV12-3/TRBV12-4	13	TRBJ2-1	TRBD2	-	TGTGCCAGCACCCCGGAGGGCGGGGGGGCGTGGTTCTTC	CASTPEGGGAWFF
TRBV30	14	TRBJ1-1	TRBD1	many	TGTGCCTGGAGAGGCCCCGGGACAGCCCTTGAAGCTTTCTTT	CAWRGPGTALEAFF
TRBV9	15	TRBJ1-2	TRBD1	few	TGTGCCAGCAGCCCCTCCGGGACAGGGGACTATGGCTACACCTTC	CASSPSGTGDYGYTF
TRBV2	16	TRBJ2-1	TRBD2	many	TGTGCCAGCAGTGTCGCTAGCGGGGGGCTACCCAATGAGCAGTTCTTC	CASSVASGGLPNEQFF
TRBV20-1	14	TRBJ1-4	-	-	TGCAGTGCTACCACCCCGACAACCGCTGAAAAACTGTTTTTT	CSATTPTTAEKLFF
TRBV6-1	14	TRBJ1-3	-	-	TGTGCCAGCAGGCGACAGTCCTCTGGAAACACCATATATTTT	CASRRQSSGNTIYF
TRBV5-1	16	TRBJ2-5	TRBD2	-	TGCGCCAGCAGCTTGGTTCCCAGCGGGGGGCTGGGAACCCAGTACTTC	CASSLVPSGGLGTQYF
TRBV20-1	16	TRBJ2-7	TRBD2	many	TGCAGTGCTAGAGACCCCTCTAGCGGGGCTTCCTACGAGCAGTACTTC	CSARDPSSGASYEQYF
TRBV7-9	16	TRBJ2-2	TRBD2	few	TGTGCCAGCAGCCTTAGCGGGGGGCGAGGCACCGGGGAGCTGTTTTTT	CASSLSGGRGTGELFF
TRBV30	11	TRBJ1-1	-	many	TGTGCCTGTGACAACAGGGTTGTAGCTTTCTTT	CACDNRVVAFF
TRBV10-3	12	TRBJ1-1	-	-	TGTGCCATCAGTGCGAAGAACACTGAAGCTTTCTTT	CAISAKNTEAFF
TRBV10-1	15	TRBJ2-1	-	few	TGCGCCAGCGGCCGCCCCACAGGGGGGGACAATGAGCAGTTCTTC	CASGRPTGGDNEQFF
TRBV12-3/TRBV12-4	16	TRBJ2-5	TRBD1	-	TGTGCCAGCAGTTTTACCTCGACACAGGGGTGGGAGACCCAGTACTTC	CASSFTSTQGWETQYF
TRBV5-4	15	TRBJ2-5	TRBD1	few	TGTGCCAGCAGCTTCGGACAGGGGGCGATGGAGACCCAGTACTTC	CASSFGQGAMETQYF
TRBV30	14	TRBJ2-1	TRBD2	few	TGTGCCTGTCCCACGGGGGGCTCCTACAATGAGCAGTTCTTC	CACPTGGSYNEQFF
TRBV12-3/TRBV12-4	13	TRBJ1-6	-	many	TGTGCCAGCAGGATGATATATAATTCACCCCTCCACTTT	CASRMIYNSPLHF
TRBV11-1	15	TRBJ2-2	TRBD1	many	TGTGCCAGCAGCCAGCAGACAGGGTGGACCGGGGAGCTGTTTTTT	CASSQQTGWTGELFF
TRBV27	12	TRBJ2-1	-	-	TGTGCCAGCAGCGACAGGAACGGAGGGCAGTTCTTC	CASSDRNGGQFF
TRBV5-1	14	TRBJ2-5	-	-	TGCGCCAGCAGGCCCGTCTCAGCGCAAGAGACCCAGTACTTC	CASRPVSAQETQYF
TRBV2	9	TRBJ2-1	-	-	TGTGCCAGCGGTCCCGAGCAGTTCTTC	CASGPEQFF
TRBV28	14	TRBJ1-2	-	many	TGTGCCACCCAGGGGACGGGGGCCGACTATGGCTACACCTTC	CATQGTGADYGYTF
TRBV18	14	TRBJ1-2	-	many	TGTGCCAGCTCACCCAAGGGCAGCCTCGGCGGCTACACCTTC	CASSPKGSLGGYTF
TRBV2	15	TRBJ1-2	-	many	TGTGCCAGCAGTGAAGGCGGCCGACAGAACTATGGCTACACCTTC	CASSEGGRQNYGYTF
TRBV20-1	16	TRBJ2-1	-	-	TGCAGTGCTACGTCTTTTGGGGGAGGTACCTACAATGAGCAGTTCTTC	CSATSFGGGTYNEQFF
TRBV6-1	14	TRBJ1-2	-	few	TGTGCCAGCATTGAGGCCGGCAGGGACTATGGCTACACCTTC	CASIEAGRDYGYTF
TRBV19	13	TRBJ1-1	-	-	TGTGCCAGTAGTGCTAGGGATTTCACTGAAGCTTTCTTT	CASSARDFTEAFF
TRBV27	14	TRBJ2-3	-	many	TGTGCCAGCAGCCATGCGGGCGGGGCAGATACGCAGTATTTT	CASSHAGGADTQYF
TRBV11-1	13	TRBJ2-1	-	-	TGTGCCACCCGACATCTAACTTACAATGAGCAGTTCTTC	CATRHLTYNEQFF
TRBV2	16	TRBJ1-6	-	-	TGTGCCAGCAGTTCAGATTCCGGTTTCCATAATTCACCCCTCCACTTT	CASSSDSGFHNSPLHF
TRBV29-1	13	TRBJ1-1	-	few	TGCAGCGTACTCCGGGGAGGGGGGGTTGAAGCTTTCTTT	CSVLRGGGVEAFF
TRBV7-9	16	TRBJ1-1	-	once	TGTGCCAGCAGCTCGAATAGGGACGGGGTGAACACTGAAGCTTTCTTT	CASSSNRDGVNTEAFF
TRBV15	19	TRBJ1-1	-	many	TGTGCCACCAGCGGGTCGAGGCAGGCCACCGCCCGCATGAACACTGAAGCTTTCTTT	CATSGSRQATARMNTEAFF
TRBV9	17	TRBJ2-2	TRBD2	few	TGTGCCAGCAGCGTAGCGCGGGGGGGGGGCAACACCGGGGAGCTGTTTTTT	CASSVARGGGNTGELFF
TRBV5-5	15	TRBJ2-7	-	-	TGTGCCAGCAGCAAAAACACGTGGGACCCCTACGAGCAGTACTTC	CASSKNTWDPYEQYF
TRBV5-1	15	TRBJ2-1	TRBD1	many	TGTGCCAGCAGCGCCGGGACAGGGGGCTACAATGAGCAGTTCTTC	CASSAGTGGYNEQFF
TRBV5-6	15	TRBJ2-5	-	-	TGTGCCAGCAGCTTGGTTAGCAGGTCCGGGGAGACCCAGTACTTC	CASSLVSRSGETQYF
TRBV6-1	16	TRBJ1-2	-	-	TGTGCCAGCAGTGGGGGGCCGGAGCAGGGTAACTATGGCTACACCTTC	CASSGGPEQGNYGYTF
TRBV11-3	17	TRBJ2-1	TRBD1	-	TGTGCCAGCAGCCGGACACGTGGACAGGGGTCCTACAATGAGCAGTTCTTC	CASSRTRGQGSYNEQFF
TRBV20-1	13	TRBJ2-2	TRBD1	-	TGCAGTGCGGCGACAGGGATAACCGGGGAGCTGTTTTTT	CSAATGITGELFF
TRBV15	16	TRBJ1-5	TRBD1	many	TGTGCCACCAGCGCATCGACAGGGGTCTACAATCAGCCCCAGCATTTT	CATSASTGVYNQPQHF
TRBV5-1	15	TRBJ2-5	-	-	TGCGCCAGCAGCTTCGGTACTTCAGGGAAAGAGACCCAGTACTTC	CASSFGTSGKETQYF
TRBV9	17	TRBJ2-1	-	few	TGTGCCAGCAGCGCCCGTGGAGGGATCGGGTCCTACAATGAGCAGTTCTTC	CASSARGGIGSYNEQFF
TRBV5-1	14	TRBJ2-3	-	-	TGCGCCAGCAGCTTCCCACAGAGCACAGATACGCAGTATTTT	CASSFPQSTDTQYF
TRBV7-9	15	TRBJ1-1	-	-	TGTGCCAGCAGCTTAAACCAGGGCCCGAACACTGAAGCTTTCTTT	CASSLNQGPNTEAFF
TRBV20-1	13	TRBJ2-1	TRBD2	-	TGCAGTGCTATCAGCGGGGAGCTCCATGAGCAGTTCTTC	CSAISGELHEQFF
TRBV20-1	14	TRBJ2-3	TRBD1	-	TGCAGTGCTAATGGGGGACAGGGTTTAGATACGCAGTATTTT	CSANGGQGLDTQYF
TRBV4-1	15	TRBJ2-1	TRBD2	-	TGCGCCAGCAGCCAAGAGACTAGCGGGGGGGCCTCGCGGTTCTTC	CASSQETSGGASRFF
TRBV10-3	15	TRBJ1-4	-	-	TGTGCCACCCGCTATTCCGGGACCCAGGATGAAAAACTGTTTTTT	CATRYSGTQDEKLFF
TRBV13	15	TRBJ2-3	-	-	TGTGCCAGCAGCTTAGGGCAGGGGTACACAGATGCGCAGTATTTT	CASSLGQGYTDAQYF